Each of the 29 T cell receptor beta chains below was sequenced from the same sample in a study of T-cell reconstitution after alpha-beta-depleted transplantation in children. Molecular barcoding with unique molecular identifiers was used for the TCRbeta library. TCRdb analysed the PCR reads with MiXCR anew, one entry per CDR3 protein. Here the sample spans around 700,000 distinct CDR3 sequences, less than 15% being singletons. Material: PBMCs, obtained before TCRalphabeta/CD19-depleted stem cell transplant. The receptors here all came from a girl aged 2 to 9 with congenital amegakaryocytic thrombocytopenia, due to receive a stem cell transplant.

This clonotype was seen only a few times. The rearrangement uses TRBV12-3 or TRBV12-4 and TRBJ1-1, with a possible D match to TRBD1 (5 bases). V shed 1 base and J shed 12 bases, with 15 bases lying between them. The CDR3 sequence is 13 residues long. For the CDR3, the DNA is TGTGCCAGCAGTTTAGGCCAGGGACGCAGACCTTTCTTT. Its protein is CASSLGQGRRPFF.

The V gene is TRBV18, the J gene TRBJ2-1; 10 nucleotides line up with TRBD1. The germline CDR1 and CDR2 sequences are KGHSH and LQKENI. The CDR3 consists of 17 residues. The ends lost 2 bases at V and 5 bases at J; junction bases unmatched: 9. The chain's CDR3 is CASSPSLIGTGDNEQFF. The CDR3, as DNA: TGTGCCAGCTCACCATCATTGATCGGGACAGGGGACAATGAGCAGTTCTTC.

CDR3 bases: TGTGCCAGCAGGGGCCTGAGTGGACAGAGATCCTTCTTC. This codes for CASRGLSGQRSFF. This chain connects TRBV7-8 to TRBJ2-1; D may be TRBD1 (6 bases). Germline-derived CDR1 and CDR2 are SGHVS and FQNEAQ. Trimming stripped 6 bases from V and 16 bases from J, with 22 bases between. The length of the CDR3 is 13 residues.

This clonotype came up a few times. This chain joins TRBV15 and TRBJ2-3; a possible D gene is TRBD1 (5 bases). There are 16 residues in the CDR3. Germline V gene lookup returns CDR1 LNHNV and CDR2 YYDKDF (reference sequence). Trimming stripped 1 base from V and 4 bases from J, with 15 bases between. In DNA form, the CDR3 reads TGTGCCACCAGCAGAGCGACGCACTGGGGCGCAGATACGCAGTATTTT. As protein: CATSRATHWGADTQYF. Drawing the rest from reference TRBV15 and TRBJ2-3, the complete variable domain is DAMVIQNPRYQVTQFGKPVTLSCSQTLNHNVMYWYQQKSSQAPKLLFHYYDKDFNNEADTPDNFQSRRPNTSFCFLDIRSPGLGDTAMYLCATSRATHWGADTQYFGPGTRLTVL.

V and J are TRBV6-6 and TRBJ2-3; D unresolved. The CDR3 contains 13 residues. The V end lost 9 bases, the J end lost 1 base, and 11 bases lay between the germline ends. Looked up from germline, CDR1 is MNHNY and CDR2 is SVGAGI (reference sequence). The CDR3 DNA reads as TGTGCCAGTGGGGTTGCTGGCACAGATACGCAGTATTTT. This sequence encodes CASGVAGTDTQYF.

At least ten counts were recorded for this clonotype. The chain joins TRBV20-1 to TRBJ2-1; D remains unclear. V lost 3 bases, J lost 9 bases, and 12 bases lay in between. Germline V gene lookup returns CDR1 DFQATT and CDR2 SNEGSKA (reference sequence). This CDR3 has 12 amino acids. CDR3 sequence (DNA): TGCAGTGCTAGTCCCCAGCCTGGTGAGCAGTTCTTC. Translation: CSASPQPGEQFF.

The CDR3 bases are TGCAGTGCCAGCCAGGTTGAGCAGTTCTTC. Protein sequence: CSASQVEQFF. This chain joins TRBV20-1 and TRBJ2-1; D unresolved. The CDR3 contains 10 residues. CDR1 and CDR2 from the germline V gene are DFQATT and SNEGSKA (reference sequence). The V and J ends lost 6 bases and 9 bases respectively, with 9 bases between them.

V usage is TRBV7-9 and J usage is TRBJ1-3; D not certain. Looked up from germline, CDR1 is SEHNR and CDR2 is FQNEAQ (reference sequence). V lost 1 base and J 7 bases, leaving 8 bases between the germline ends. There are 13 residues in the CDR3. CDR3 amino acids: CASSLGERNTIYF. As DNA, the CDR3 is TGTGCCAGCAGCTTAGGGGAACGGAACACCATATATTTT.

This clonotype was found many times. The chain carries TRBV28 and TRBJ2-1; D ambiguous. The CDR3 spans 13 residues. Germline-derived CDR1 and CDR2 are MDHEN and SYDVKM. With 5 bases removed from V and 8 bases from J, the gap between germline ends came to 13 bases. This CDR3 reads CASSRASSYEQFF. CDR3 in DNA: TGTGCCAGCAGTCGGGCTAGTAGTTATGAGCAGTTCTTC.

The table lists this clonotype with many counts. This chain connects TRBV5-1 to TRBJ1-1; 7 bases are a match to TRBD1. J gave up 2 bases and V 3 bases, and 4 bases lay outside the gene matches. The germline gives CDR1 SGHRS, CDR2 YFSETQ. This CDR3 is built from 14 residues. CDR3 in DNA: TGCGCCAGCAGCTGGGGGGACAGAAACACTGAAGCTTTCTTT. The encoded protein is CASSWGDRNTEAFF.

At least ten counts were recorded for this clonotype. In DNA, the CDR3 is TGCGCCAGCAGCGGGACAGGGCGAGAGACCCAGTACTTC. Amino acids: CASSGTGRETQYF. The chain links TRBV5-1 to TRBJ2-5; 9 bases line up with TRBD1. The CDR3 is 13 amino acids. The trim removed 4 bases at V and 4 bases at J, leaving 2 bases unmatched. The germline gives CDR1 SGHRS, CDR2 YFSETQ.

J is TRBJ1-2 and V is TRBV5-1; D is ambiguous. The CDR3 sequence is 14 residues long. From germline, CDR1 is SGHRS and CDR2 YFSETQ. V lost 0 bases to trimming and J lost 3 bases, with 9 bases between them. The CDR3 loop is CASSLALEDYGYTF. The CDR3 DNA follows: TGCGCCAGCAGCTTGGCCCTTGAGGACTATGGCTACACCTTC.

The genes are TRBV7-9 and TRBJ1-2, with D possibly being TRBD1 (6 bases). V was clipped by 4 bases and J by 4 bases, with 13 bases between them. There are 14 residues in the CDR3. CDR1 SEHNR and CDR2 FQNEAQ come from the germline V gene (reference sequence). This CDR3 reads CASSSQQGFYGYTF. The CDR3 nucleotides read TGTGCCAGCAGCTCCCAACAGGGATTCTATGGCTACACCTTC.

This clonotype was observed at least ten times. The rearrangement joins TRBV20-1 to TRBJ2-3, with unresolved D. V lost 5 bases to trimming and J lost 2 bases, with 14 bases between them. The length of the CDR3 is 14 residues. The germline CDR1 and CDR2 sequences are DFQATT and SNEGSKA (reference sequence). The CDR3 coding sequence is TGCAGTGCTTTAGGGCTAGGATACACAGATACGCAGTATTTT. Its translation is CSALGLGYTDTQYF.

In regard to this clonotype: A read error may explain this, as a much larger clone is one base away. The chain joins TRBV20-1 to TRBJ2-3; 8 nucleotides match TRBD2. The germline V gene has CDR1 DFQATT and CDR2 SNEGSKA (reference sequence). V was clipped by 7 bases and J by 3 bases; unmatched bases: 12. The CDR3 consists of 15 residues. In DNA, the CDR3 is TGCAGTGTTAGCGAAAGCGGGAGAGGTACAGATACGCAGTATTTT. This encodes CSVSESGRGTDTQYF.

This chain connects TRBV3-1 to TRBJ2-5; TRBD1 or TRBD2 may be the D gene (5 bases each). Trimming left V 5 bases short and J 1 base short, with 14 bases between. The germline CDR1 and CDR2 sequences are LGHDT and YNNKEL (reference sequence). CDR3 length: 15 residues. The CDR3 DNA reads TGTGCCAGCAGCTTCCAGCCGGGGCCCCAAGAGACCCAGTACTTC. It codes for CASSFQPGPQETQYF.

This clonotype was detected many times. CDR3 amino acids: CASSPRGAGQETQYF. DNA for the CDR3: TGTGCCAGCAGTCCCCGGGGTGCGGGACAAGAGACCCAGTACTTC. The chain has TRBV28 and TRBJ2-5; D perhaps matches TRBD2 (6 bases). The CDR3 spans 15 residues. Germline lookup yields CDR1 MDHEN and CDR2 SYDVKM. V was clipped by 5 bases and J by 2 bases, with 15 bases between them.

Details on this clonotype: A single base separates this from a much larger clone, so it may be a read error. This sequence joins TRBV20-1 and TRBJ2-3, with 7 bases that match TRBD2. The V and J ends lost 6 bases and 5 bases, in that order; junction bases with no gene match: 14. Per the germline V gene, CDR1 is DFQATT and CDR2 is SNEGSKA (reference sequence). The CDR3 runs 15 residues. The DNA for the CDR3 is TGCAGTGCCGGGTCTAGCGGCTGGGTGGGAGATACGCAGTATTTT. Its translation: CSAGSSGWVGDTQYF.

The chain joins TRBV7-8 to TRBJ2-7; D call uncertain. Germline V gives CDR1 SGHVS, CDR2 FQNEAQ. The CDR3 runs to 15 residues. V lost 0 bases and J 0 bases, leaving 9 bases between the germline ends. In nucleotides, the CDR3 is TGTGCCAGCAGCTTAGCGCTAAGGGCCTCCTACGAGCAGTACTTC. Protein sequence: CASSLALRASYEQYF. Supplemented by reference TRBV7-8 and TRBJ2-7, the full variable domain reads GAGVSQSPRYKVAKRGQDVALRCDPISGHVSLFWYQQALGQGPEFLTYFQNEAQLDKSGLPSDRFFAERPEGSVSTLKIQRTQQEDSAVYLCASSLALRASYEQYFGPGTRLTVT.

The sample holds many counts of this clonotype. The gene calls are TRBV20-1 and TRBJ2-3, with D possibly matching TRBD2 (6 bases). The germline V gene has CDR1 DFQATT and CDR2 SNEGSKA (reference sequence). This CDR3 region has 16 residues. Trimming removed 1 base from V and 7 bases from J, with 21 bases in between. The CDR3 here is CSARVIRGRDGYTQYF. DNA of the CDR3: TGCAGTGCTAGAGTGATTAGAGGGCGGGATGGGTATACGCAGTATTTT.

Many counts were recorded for this clonotype. The chain links TRBV5-1 to TRBJ2-1; D is possibly TRBD2 (5 bases). The CDR3 consists of 16 residues. Germline CDR1 SGHRS, CDR2 YFSETQ. V was shortened by 0 bases and J by 4 bases, with 14 bases between the two germline ends. For the CDR3, the DNA is TGCGCCAGCAGCTTGGAAGTGGGAGCCTTTTACAATGAGCAGTTCTTC. Its protein is CASSLEVGAFYNEQFF.

This clonotype occurred a few times. V and J are TRBV7-9 and TRBJ2-7, with D perhaps being TRBD1 or TRBD2 (6 bases each). Germline V gene lookup returns CDR1 SEHNR and CDR2 FQNEAQ (reference sequence). Trimming removed 6 bases at V and 3 bases at J, with 9 bases between. The length of the CDR3 is 12 residues. This CDR3 reads CASRGGGYEQYF. CDR3 DNA sequence: TGTGCCAGCAGAGGGGGAGGCTACGAGCAGTACTTC.

This clonotype has just a few counts. The chain carries TRBV12-3 or TRBV12-4 and TRBJ2-3, with TRBD2 identical over 12 bases. This CDR3 region has 14 residues. J lost 8 bases, V lost 6 bases, and 6 bases had no gene match. CDR3 sequence (DNA): TGTGCCAGCAGAACTAGCGGGAGGAAGGGTACGCAGTATTTT. It is translated as CASRTSGRKGTQYF.

The chain combines TRBV29-1 with TRBJ2-1, with 16 bases aligning to TRBD2. The length of the CDR3 is 18 residues. Germline CDR1 and CDR2: SQVTM and ANQGSEA. Trimming removed 6 bases from V and 0 bases from J; junction bases left unmatched: 8. The CDR3, as DNA: TGCAGCGTGGGGGGACTAGCGGGAGGGCCTAGCTCCTACAATGAGCAGTTCTTC. It encodes CSVGGLAGGPSSYNEQFF.

This rearrangement joins TRBV5-1 to TRBJ2-3; tentatively, D is TRBD2 (6 bases). The CDR3 consists of 15 residues. V shed 3 bases and J shed 2 bases, with 13 bases lying between them. Germline assignment: CDR1 SGHRS and CDR2 YFSETQ. Here the CDR3 reads CASSSSVRLTDTQYF. The CDR3 nucleotides are TGCGCCAGCAGCTCTAGCGTCCGCCTCACAGATACGCAGTATTTT.

This clonotype was seen ten or more times. The J gene is TRBJ1-1, the V gene TRBV20-1; D uncertain. Germline V gives CDR1 DFQATT, CDR2 SNEGSKA (reference sequence). The ends were cut back, 5 bases at V and 1 base at J, with 8 bases in the middle. This CDR3 is 12 amino acids long. Written as DNA, the CDR3 is TGCAGTGCTGGACGGACGAACACTGAAGCTTTCTTT. Amino acid sequence: CSAGRTNTEAFF.

This clonotype was found many times. The gene calls are TRBV5-1 and TRBJ1-1; the D gene is possibly TRBD1 (6 bases). V was trimmed by 5 bases and J by 8 bases, leaving 16 bases between them. The CDR3 has 13 residues. CDR1 SGHRS and CDR2 YFSETQ come from the germline V gene. The CDR3: CASSPGQRNEAFF. CDR3 bases: TGCGCCAGCAGTCCTGGACAGCGTAACGAAGCTTTCTTT.

This clonotype appeared many times. CDR3 bases: TGTGCCAGCAGCACCGACTGGGACTACAATGAGCAGTTCTTC. It translates to CASSTDWDYNEQFF. The rearrangement uses TRBV11-2 and TRBJ2-1; D ambiguous. V dropped 5 bases and J dropped 3 bases, with 11 bases sitting between them. Germline-derived CDR1 and CDR2 are SGHAT and FQNNGV. The CDR3 contains 14 residues.

The J gene is TRBJ1-1, the V gene TRBV20-1; possibly TRBD1 for D (5 bases). CDR1 is DFQATT and CDR2 is SNEGSKA in the germline V gene (reference sequence). The germline V and J ends were trimmed by 0 bases and 11 bases, with 16 bases remaining between them. The CDR3 has 13 residues. Written as DNA, the CDR3 is TGCAGTGCTAGAGATCGTCCGGGGGGGAGTGCTTTCTTT. This gives the protein CSARDRPGGSAFF.